The next 5 T cell receptor beta chains were all read from a single sample in a study of shared clonotypes between healthy human individuals. Terminally differentiated effector memory CD45RA+ cells were left out of the naive CD8 fraction, which was CD45RO-negative and positively selected for CCR7. The protocol was immunoSEQ multiplex PCR, while the TCRdb copy is restricted to in-frame clones and leaves out a portion. The sample carries about 2.2 million clones, 80% to 95% recorded once. Sequencing was performed on naive CD8+ T cells from PBMCs. These receptors all come from a man aged 18-30 years in good health. Some clones in this sample may be carry-over from other donors' samples.

The chain couples TRBV11-2 to TRBJ2-1; 13 positions match TRBD2. The CDR3 sequence is 19 residues long. Germline loops: CDR1 SGHAT, CDR2 FQNNGV. The V segment lost 5 bases and the J segment 3 bases; nucleotides outside the gene matches: 13. CDR3 nucleotide sequence: TGTGCCAGCAGCCCCGGAGGGACTAGCGGGACCTCCCACTACAATGAGCAGTTCTTC. Its translation: CASSPGGTSGTSHYNEQFF.

The rearrangement links TRBV5-8 to TRBJ2-3; 14 positions match TRBD2. This CDR3 spans 16 amino acids. V trimming: 3 bases; J trimming: 5 bases; junction bases outside the gene matches: 5. Looked up from germline, CDR1 is SGHTS and CDR2 is YDEGEE. The CDR3 protein is CASSSGLAGGGDTQYF. The CDR3 nucleotides are TGTGCCAGCAGCTCCGGACTAGCGGGAGGCGGAGATACGCAGTATTTT.

This clone appeared a single time. The CDR3 loop is CASSYSGKNIQYF. In nucleotides, the CDR3 is TGTGCCAGCAGCTATAGCGGGAAAAACATTCAGTACTTC. This rearrangement joins TRBV5-6 to TRBJ2-4; 7 bases match TRBD2. This CDR3 spans 13 amino acids. The germline CDR1 and CDR2 sequences are SGHDT and YYEEEE. Trimming took 3 bases from V and 4 from J; bases not matched to a gene: 1.

The chain couples TRBV28 to TRBJ1-5, with D possibly TRBD1 on 6 matching bases. The CDR3 spans 19 residues. With 7 bases removed from V and 6 bases from J, the gap between germline ends came to 31 bases. Germline CDR1 and CDR2: MDHEN and SYDVKM. The CDR3 DNA reads TGTGCCAGCAACCATCTCTGGGGCAGGGCCAAGGGGGGCCCTCAGCCCCAGCATTTT. This encodes CASNHLWGRAKGGPQPQHF.

About this clone itself: The same CDR3 arises from other DNA sequences in this sample as well. The CDR3 bases are TGTGCCAGCAGCTCTCTGGCGGGAGGGTACAATGAGCAGTTCTTC. Its protein is CASSSLAGGYNEQFF. This chain uses TRBV7-9 with TRBJ2-1, with 9 positions matching TRBD2. Unmatched junction bases numbered 5, after V lost 4 bases and J lost 4 bases. The CDR3 loop spans 15 amino acids. The germline V gene has CDR1 SEHNR and CDR2 FQNEAQ (reference sequence).